These 25 T cell receptor beta chains share one sample of origin, sequenced in a study of technical replicates of blood from several donors. Assay used: immunoSEQ multiplex PCR; TCRdb lists only in-frame clones, some missing. The data hold over 70,000 clones, with 94% observed a single time. Sequencing used T cells isolated from PBMCs. The receptors come from a human donor in good health.

The chain combines TRBV5-4 with TRBJ2-3; possible D gene TRBD2, 6 bases. V lost 4 bases to trimming and J lost 4 bases, with 13 bases between them. This CDR3 contains 14 residues. Germline-derived CDR1 and CDR2 are SGHNT and YYREEE (reference sequence). The CDR3, as DNA: TGTGCCAGCAGCATCGGGAGTACGGCAGATACGCAGTATTTT. Translating gives CASSIGSTADTQYF.

The chain uses TRBV19 and TRBJ2-1; TRBD2 matches at 8 bases. The CDR3 is 15 amino acids. With 6 bases clipped from V and 0 bases from J, the junction kept 4 bases outside the gene matches. Looked up from germline, CDR1 is LNHDA and CDR2 is SQIVND (reference sequence). This CDR3 is CASRTAGGSYNEQFF. The CDR3 bases are TGTGCCAGTAGAACGGCGGGAGGCTCCTACAATGAGCAGTTCTTC.

This sequence joins TRBV9 and TRBJ2-4; 9 positions agree with TRBD2. The CDR3 totals 15 residues. The germline V gene has CDR1 SGDLS and CDR2 YYNGEE. V lost 0 bases and J lost 7; bases outside the gene matches: 5. DNA for the CDR3: TGTGCCAGCAGCGTAGACATAGCGGGAGACAACATTCAGTACTTC. Encoded protein: CASSVDIAGDNIQYF.

The chain combines TRBV5-4 with TRBJ2-3, with 13 bases identical to TRBD2. The CDR3 length is 17 residues. CDR1 is SGHNT and CDR2 is YYREEE in the germline V gene (reference sequence). V dropped 2 bases and J dropped 2; count of bases not matched to a gene: 5. The CDR3 is CASSFRLAGGTTDTQYF. CDR3 bases: TGTGCCAGCAGCTTCAGACTAGCGGGAGGAACCACAGATACGCAGTATTTT.

This rearrangement joins TRBV28 to TRBJ1-1, with unresolved D. V lost 2 bases and J 0 bases, leaving 7 bases between the germline ends. CDR1 and CDR2 from the germline V gene are MDHEN and SYDVKM. The CDR3 loop spans 14 amino acids. In DNA form, the CDR3 reads TGTGCCAGCAGTTTAACACCCATGAACACTGAAGCTTTCTTT. This gives the protein CASSLTPMNTEAFF. Looking up the rest from reference TRBV28 and TRBJ1-1 gives the full variable domain: DVKVTQSSRYLVKRTGEKVFLECVQDMDHENMFWYRQDPGLGLRLIYFSYDVKMKEKGDIPEGYSVSREKKERFSLILESASTNQTSMYLCASSLTPMNTEAFFGQGTRLTVV.

V is TRBV19 and J is TRBJ2-7; 9 bases are a match to TRBD1. Germline CDR1 is LNHDA and CDR2 is SQIVND (reference sequence). This CDR3 contains 14 residues. The V and J ends lost 5 bases and 6 bases, in that order; junction bases with no gene match: 8. CDR3 sequence reads: CASSPWTGVAEQYF. CDR3 sequence (DNA): TGTGCCAGTAGTCCCTGGACAGGGGTCGCCGAGCAGTACTTC.

J is TRBJ2-2 and V is TRBV6-5; the D gene is possibly TRBD2 (6 bases). Germline V gene data show CDR1 as MNHEY and CDR2 as SVGAGI. CDR3 size: 15 residues. Trimming shortened V by 5 bases and J by 10 bases, and 20 bases separated the two germline ends. DNA for the CDR3: TGTGCCAGCAGTGGAAGCGGGCCGTCCGCGACGGAGCTGTTTTTT. The encoded protein is CASSGSGPSATELFF.

This clone was recorded once. The CDR3 region is CASNLTPNGELFF. Written as DNA, the CDR3 is TGTGCCAGCAACCTTACACCGAACGGGGAGCTGTTTTTT. This chain links TRBV11-3 with TRBJ2-2; no clear D. The V end was cut by 7 bases, the J end by 7 bases, with 13 bases between. The CDR3 length is 13 residues. Germline lookup yields CDR1 SGHNT and CDR2 YENEEA.

The chain has TRBV14 and TRBJ2-1; 7 positions match TRBD1. Germline CDR1 reads SGHDN; CDR2 reads FVKESK. The CDR3 totals 13 residues. Losses at the gene ends were 10 bases for V and 1 base for J; bases not matched to a gene: 4. The CDR3 nucleotides read TGTGCCAAAGGGGGCGTTTCCTACAATGAGCAGTTCTTC. The encoded protein is CAKGGVSYNEQFF.

The gene calls are TRBV7-8 and TRBJ1-2; 8 bases are a match to TRBD1. From germline, CDR1 is SGHVS and CDR2 FQNEAQ. The CDR3 is 14 amino acids. J gave up 3 bases and V 3 bases, and 3 bases lay outside the gene matches. The CDR3 spells CASSLGQADYGYTF. The CDR3 DNA reads as TGTGCCAGCAGCTTGGGACAGGCGGACTATGGCTACACCTTC.

This sequence joins TRBV7-3 and TRBJ2-5, with TRBD1 matching 8 bases. The junction had 9 bases not matched to a gene; V was cut back by 6 bases and J by 3 bases. Germline V lookup: CDR1 SGHTA, CDR2 FQGTGA. The CDR3 runs to 15 residues. The CDR3 DNA follows: TGTGCCAGCAGTCGGACAGGGATCCCAAAAGAGACCCAGTACTTC. Translation gives CASSRTGIPKETQYF.

The genes are TRBV30 and TRBJ1-1, with D perhaps matching TRBD1 (5 bases). The CDR3 is 13 amino acids. CDR1 and CDR2 from the germline V gene are GTSNPN and SVGIG (reference sequence). V lost 3 bases and J 7 bases, leaving 15 bases between the germline ends. The CDR3 reads CAWSPGLGGEAFF. Here the CDR3 DNA reads TGTGCCTGGAGCCCGGGGCTCGGGGGTGAAGCTTTCTTT.

The chain carries TRBV11-3 and TRBJ1-2; perhaps TRBD1 as D (6 bases). Trimming cost V 0 bases and J 4 bases, with 9 bases left between them. Germline values: CDR1 SGHNT, CDR2 YENEEA. CDR3 length equals 14 residues. The CDR3 bases are TGTGCCAGCAGCTTAGAGGGGGCAGGCTATGGCTACACCTTC. Residues: CASSLEGAGYGYTF.

The V gene is TRBV6-5, the J gene TRBJ2-5, with 8 bases lining up with TRBD1. Germline V gene lookup returns CDR1 MNHEY and CDR2 SVGAGI. The CDR3 is 14 amino acids. The V and J ends lost 4 bases and 4 bases, in that order; junction bases with no gene match: 5. The chain's CDR3 is CASSSGQGAETQYF. CDR3 sequence (DNA): TGTGCCAGCAGTTCAGGACAGGGAGCAGAGACCCAGTACTTC.

This chain links TRBV5-8 with TRBJ2-1, with 8 bases aligning to TRBD1. The V and J ends lost 3 bases and 2 bases, in that order; junction bases with no gene match: 10. Germline CDR1 reads SGHTS; CDR2 reads YDEGEE. The CDR3 consists of 17 residues. CDR3 residues: CASSWYSGTGAYNEQFF. The CDR3 DNA is TGTGCCAGCAGCTGGTACTCAGGGACAGGAGCCTACAATGAGCAGTTCTTC.

Details on this clone: Other DNA sequences of this sample code for an identical CDR3. V and J are TRBV9 and TRBJ1-5; maybe TRBD1 (5 bases). Per the germline V gene, CDR1 is SGDLS and CDR2 is YYNGEE. Trimming stripped 0 bases from V and 2 bases from J, with 12 bases between. The CDR3 is made up of 16 amino acids. Here the CDR3 DNA reads TGTGCCAGCAGCGTAGGAGTAGGGGCCGGCAATCAGCCCCAGCATTTT. Protein product: CASSVGVGAGNQPQHF.

The gene calls are TRBV2 and TRBJ2-1; a weak D match, TRBD2 (7 bases). V gave up 0 bases and J gave up 10 bases, with 13 bases separating them. Germline V gives CDR1 SNHLY, CDR2 FYNNEI. The CDR3 covers 14 residues. The CDR3 region has the DNA TGTGCCAGCAGTGAAGCGTGGGGGGGCGCGGAGCAGTTCTTC. Translated, it gives CASSEAWGGAEQFF.

The chain links TRBV11-3 to TRBJ2-7, with D tentatively TRBD1 (6 bases). The CDR3 has 13 amino acids. Germline lookup yields CDR1 SGHNT and CDR2 YENEEA. Between the trimmed V and J ends, which lost 5 bases and 2 bases, there was a span of 10 bases. The CDR3 DNA reads as TGTGCCAGCAGCCAACAGGGTCCCTACGAGCAGTACTTC. Its translation is CASSQQGPYEQYF.

The chain employs TRBV29-1 and TRBJ1-5; 7 bases align to TRBD1. V was pared by 7 bases and J by 4 bases, with 7 bases of the junction left unmatched. This CDR3 spans 13 amino acids. CDR1 and CDR2 from the germline V gene are SQVTM and ANQGSEA. CDR3 loop: CSALQGPNQPQHF. The CDR3 coding sequence is TGCAGCGCCTTACAGGGGCCTAATCAGCCCCAGCATTTT.

The J gene is TRBJ2-7, the V gene TRBV9, with 7 nucleotides matching TRBD1. There are 13 residues in the CDR3. Germline CDR1 SGDLS, CDR2 YYNGEE. V shed 4 bases, J shed 3 bases, and the junction held 4 bases outside the gene matches. The CDR3 coding sequence is TGTGCCAGCAGCCCGACAGGGAGCTACGAGCAGTACTTC. Its translation: CASSPTGSYEQYF.

The gene calls are TRBV2 and TRBJ1-4; no clear D gene. CDR1 and CDR2 from the germline V gene are SNHLY and FYNNEI. The CDR3 is 13 residues long. V lost 5 bases and J 8 bases, leaving 12 bases between the germline ends. In DNA, the CDR3 is TGTGCCAGCAGTAGACGGGTTGGCGAAAAACTGTTTTTT. Translation gives CASSRRVGEKLFF.

The chain uses TRBV19 and TRBJ2-7; D is possibly TRBD1 (5 bases). V lost 3 bases and J lost 2, with 11 bases in between. The germline CDR1 and CDR2 sequences are LNHDA and SQIVND (reference sequence). The CDR3 totals 14 residues. This CDR3 is CASSITTDTYEQYF. In DNA, the CDR3 is TGTGCCAGTAGTATTACGACAGATACCTACGAGCAGTACTTC.

The chain carries TRBV7-8 and TRBJ2-7; TRBD2 agrees at 9 bases. Germline CDR1 reads SGHVS; CDR2 reads FQNEAQ. J was trimmed by 2 bases and V by 3 bases; bases with no gene match: 5. This CDR3 spans 15 amino acids. The CDR3 nucleotides read TGTGCCAGCAGCTTCCTAGCGGGGTTAACCTACGAGCAGTACTTC. As protein: CASSFLAGLTYEQYF.

This clone was seen once. This chain uses TRBV4-3 with TRBJ1-5; no definite D call. The germline gives CDR1 LGHNA, CDR2 YSLEER. The CDR3 runs to 15 residues. V was trimmed by 0 bases and J by 5 bases, leaving 11 bases between them. CDR3 sequence reads: CASSQETGKYQPQHF. CDR3 coding DNA: TGCGCCAGCAGCCAAGAGACGGGGAAGTATCAGCCCCAGCATTTT.

V gene TRBV5-1 combines with J gene TRBJ1-2, with 7 bases matching TRBD1. This CDR3 comprises 15 residues. J lost 5 bases, V lost 0 bases, and 7 bases had no gene match. Germline values: CDR1 SGHRS, CDR2 YFSETQ. Here the CDR3 DNA reads TGCGCCAGCAGCTTGGCCGAGGGGGCGCGTTATGGCTACACCTTC. Protein product: CASSLAEGARYGYTF.